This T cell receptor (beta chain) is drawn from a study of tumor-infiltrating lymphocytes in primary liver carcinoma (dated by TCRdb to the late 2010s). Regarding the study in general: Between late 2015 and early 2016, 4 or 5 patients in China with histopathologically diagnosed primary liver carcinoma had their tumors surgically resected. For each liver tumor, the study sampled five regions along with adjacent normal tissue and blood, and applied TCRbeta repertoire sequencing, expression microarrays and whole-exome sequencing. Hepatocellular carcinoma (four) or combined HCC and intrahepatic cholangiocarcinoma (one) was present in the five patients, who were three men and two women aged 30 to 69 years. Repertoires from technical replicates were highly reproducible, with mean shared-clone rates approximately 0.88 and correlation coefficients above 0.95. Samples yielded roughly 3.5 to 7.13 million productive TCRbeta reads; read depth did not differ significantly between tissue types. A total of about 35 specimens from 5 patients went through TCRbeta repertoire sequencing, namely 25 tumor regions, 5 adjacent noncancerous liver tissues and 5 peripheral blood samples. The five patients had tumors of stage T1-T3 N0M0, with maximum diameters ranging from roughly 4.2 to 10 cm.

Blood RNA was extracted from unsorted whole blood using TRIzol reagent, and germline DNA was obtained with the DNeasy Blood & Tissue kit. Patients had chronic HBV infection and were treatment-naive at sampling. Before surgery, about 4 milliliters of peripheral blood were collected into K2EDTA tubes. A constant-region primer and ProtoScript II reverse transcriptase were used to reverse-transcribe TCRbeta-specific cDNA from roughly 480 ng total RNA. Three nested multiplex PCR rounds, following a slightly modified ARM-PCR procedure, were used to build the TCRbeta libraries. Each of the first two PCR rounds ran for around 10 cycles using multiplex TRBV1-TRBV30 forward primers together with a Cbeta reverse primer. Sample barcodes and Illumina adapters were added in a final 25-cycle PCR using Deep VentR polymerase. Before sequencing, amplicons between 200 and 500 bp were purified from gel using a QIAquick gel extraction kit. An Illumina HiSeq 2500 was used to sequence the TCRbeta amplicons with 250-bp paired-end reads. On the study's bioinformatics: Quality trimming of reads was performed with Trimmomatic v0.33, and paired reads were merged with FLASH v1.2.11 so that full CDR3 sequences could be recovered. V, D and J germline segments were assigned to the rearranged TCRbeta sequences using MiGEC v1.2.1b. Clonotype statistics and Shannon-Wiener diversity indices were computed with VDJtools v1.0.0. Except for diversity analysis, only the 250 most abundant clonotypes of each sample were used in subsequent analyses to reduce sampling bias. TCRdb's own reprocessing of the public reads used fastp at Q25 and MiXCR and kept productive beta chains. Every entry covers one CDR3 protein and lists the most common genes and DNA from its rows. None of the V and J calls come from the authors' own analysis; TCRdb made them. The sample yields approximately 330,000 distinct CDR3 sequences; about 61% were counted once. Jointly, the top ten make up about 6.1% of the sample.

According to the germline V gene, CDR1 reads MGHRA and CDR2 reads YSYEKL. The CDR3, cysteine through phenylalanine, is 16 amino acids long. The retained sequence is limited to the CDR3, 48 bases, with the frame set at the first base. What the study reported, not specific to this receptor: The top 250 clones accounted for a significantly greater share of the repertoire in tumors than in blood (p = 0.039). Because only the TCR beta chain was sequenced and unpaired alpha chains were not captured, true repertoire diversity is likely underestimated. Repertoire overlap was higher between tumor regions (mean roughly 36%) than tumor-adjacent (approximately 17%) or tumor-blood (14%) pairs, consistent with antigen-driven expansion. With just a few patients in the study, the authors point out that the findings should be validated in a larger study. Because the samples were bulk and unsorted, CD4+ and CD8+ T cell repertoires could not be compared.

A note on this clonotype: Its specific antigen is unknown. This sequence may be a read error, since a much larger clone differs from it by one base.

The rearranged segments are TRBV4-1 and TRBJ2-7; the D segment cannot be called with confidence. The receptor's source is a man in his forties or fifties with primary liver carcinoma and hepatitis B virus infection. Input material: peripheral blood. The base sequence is TGCGCCAGCAGCCAGGAAACTTCGGCTATCTCCTACGAGCGGTACTTC. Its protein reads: CASSQETSAISYERYF.